The rows below give T cell receptor beta chains drawn from one sample of a study of CD8 T cells in ankylosing spondylitis. Using its own MiXCR run on the 5' RACE reads, TCRdb lists one record per CDR3 protein. The data show 500,000 to 550,000 distinct CDR3 sequences, roughly 13% seen once. The source material was blood, either unsorted or a sorted T cell fraction (not recorded which). The receptors stem from a male donor with ankylosing spondylitis. The CDR3 runs from the conserved cysteine through the conserved F or W. The D gene is left open where the match is weak. Rows may omit the clone size; those that give it use once, few, many or a size class.

- - TRBJ2-7 TRBV6-1 CASSPHRDPSSYEQYF TGTGCCAGCAGCCCGCATCGAGACCCCAGCTCCTACGAGCAGTACTTC
few - TRBJ1-2 TRBV5-1 CASSLAGRGTDYGYTF TGCGCCAGCAGCTTGGCAGGCAGAGGGACTGACTATGGCTACACCTTC
few - TRBJ1-4 TRBV9 CASSVNEEKLFF TGTGCCAGCAGCGTAAATGAAGAAAAACTGTTTTTT
- TRBD2 TRBJ2-5 TRBV18 CASSSELLAGVFSETQYF TGTGCCAGCTCATCAGAACTACTAGCGGGAGTTTTCTCAGAGACCCAGTACTTC
few - TRBJ1-1 TRBV20-1 CSAQLGGQAFF TGCAGTGCCCAGCTTGGCGGACAAGCTTTCTTT
few TRBD2 TRBJ2-1 TRBV20-1 CSARDRAGLGEQFF TGCAGTGCTAGAGATCGAGCGGGATTGGGTGAGCAGTTCTTC
- - TRBJ1-3 TRBV12-3/TRBV12-4 CASSPGGQGGNTIYF TGTGCCAGCAGTCCCGGGGGCCAAGGGGGAAACACCATATATTTT
- TRBD2 TRBJ2-7 TRBV7-2 CASSLGLVSYEQYF TGTGCCAGCAGTTTGGGACTAGTCTCCTACGAGCAGTACTTC
many TRBD2 TRBJ2-1 TRBV20-1 CSARDLGLADSPEQFF TGCAGTGCTAGAGATCTCGGACTAGCGGACTCGCCTGAGCAGTTCTTC
few TRBD2 TRBJ2-3 TRBV7-2 CASSSFLAGDTQYF TGTGCCAGCAGCTCATTTCTAGCGGGAGATACGCAGTATTTT
few - TRBJ1-2 TRBV29-1 CSVEEPGHSPYGYTF TGCAGCGTTGAAGAACCGGGCCATTCCCCCTATGGCTACACCTTC
few TRBD2 TRBJ2-3 TRBV5-1 CASSTRTSGSQADTQYF TGCGCCAGCAGCACCAGGACTAGCGGGAGTCAAGCAGATACGCAGTATTTT
- TRBD2 TRBJ2-1 TRBV12-3/TRBV12-4 CASNLFAGVVHNEQFF TGTGCCAGCAATCTTTTCGCGGGAGTGGTCCACAATGAGCAGTTCTTC
few - TRBJ1-1 TRBV3-1 CASSQAGMDTEAFF TGTGCCAGCAGCCAAGCGGGGATGGACACTGAAGCTTTCTTT
few - TRBJ1-2 TRBV5-1 CASSLEVRAGGYTF TGCGCCAGCAGCTTGGAAGTTCGTGCTGGTGGCTACACCTTC
- - TRBJ1-5 TRBV29-1 CSVRGQGGSAQHF TGCAGCGTCAGAGGGCAGGGCGGGAGCGCCCAGCATTTT
- - TRBJ1-5 TRBV30 CAWSSKGVGEQPQHF TGTGCCTGGAGTTCCAAGGGTGTAGGGGAACAGCCCCAGCATTTT
many - TRBJ2-3 TRBV20-1 CSARVGLGADPGDTQYF TGCAGTGCTAGAGTTGGGCTCGGGGCGGACCCCGGGGATACGCAGTATTTT
- - TRBJ2-4 TRBV25-1 CASSELGPDIQYF TGTGCCAGCAGTGAATTAGGGCCCGACATTCAGTACTTC
- - TRBJ1-1 TRBV5-6 CASSAAGKNTEAFF TGTGCCAGCAGCGCAGCAGGCAAGAACACTGAAGCTTTCTTT
many TRBD1 TRBJ1-1 TRBV3-1 CASSRTGQGRTEAFF TGTGCCAGCAGCCGAACTGGACAGGGAAGGACTGAAGCTTTCTTT
few - TRBJ2-1 TRBV5-5 CASSSGLQSSYNEQFF TGTGCCAGCAGCTCGGGACTTCAGAGCTCCTACAATGAGCAGTTCTTC
many - TRBJ1-4 TRBV20-1 CSARGNEKLFF TGCAGTGCTAGAGGGAATGAAAAACTGTTTTTT
- - TRBJ2-3 TRBV5-1 CASSPGGGQPQYF TGCGCCAGCAGCCCCGGGGGCGGGCAGCCGCAGTATTTT
many - TRBJ1-5 TRBV10-3 CAISESGNSNQPQHF TGTGCCATCAGTGAGTCAGGGAATAGCAATCAGCCCCAGCATTTT
many - TRBJ1-1 TRBV12-3/TRBV12-4 CASSFMGGSNTEAFF TGTGCCAGCAGTTTTATGGGGGGCTCGAACACTGAAGCTTTCTTT
few - TRBJ1-5 TRBV7-2 CASSLEWSSNQPQHF TGTGCCAGCAGCTTAGAATGGTCTAGCAATCAGCCCCAGCATTTT
- - TRBJ2-1 TRBV5-1 CASSKGSMSSYNEQFF TGCGCCAGCAGCAAGGGCTCCATGAGCTCCTACAATGAGCAGTTCTTC
- - TRBJ2-2 TRBV2 CASIRQVANTGELFF TGTGCCAGCATCCGACAGGTCGCGAACACCGGGGAGCTGTTTTTT
- - TRBJ2-3 TRBV5-6 CASSWDPQATDTQYF TGTGCCAGCAGCTGGGACCCACAAGCCACAGATACGCAGTATTTT
many TRBD1 TRBJ1-1 TRBV7-8 CASSVDRGREAFF TGTGCCAGCAGCGTCGACAGGGGTCGTGAAGCTTTCTTT
few TRBD1 TRBJ1-2 TRBV7-2 CASSHRDRGRGYTF TGTGCCAGCAGCCACCGGGACAGGGGACGGGGCTACACCTTC
- - TRBJ1-3 TRBV7-2 CASSFPGGLGGNTIYF TGTGCCAGCAGTTTTCCCGGAGGGTTGGGCGGAAACACCATATATTTT
- - TRBJ2-5 TRBV12-3/TRBV12-4 CASSYSQQTQYF TGTGCCAGCAGCTACTCCCAGCAGACCCAGTACTTC
- TRBD2 TRBJ2-3 TRBV12-3/TRBV12-4 CASSFLSGRIDTQYF TGTGCCAGCAGTTTCTTAAGCGGGAGGATAGATACGCAGTATTTT
many - TRBJ1-5 TRBV12-3/TRBV12-4 CASSGRIYSNQPQHF TGTGCCAGCTCGGGGAGGATTTATAGCAATCAGCCCCAGCATTTT
- - TRBJ2-1 TRBV15 CATKEWAGGDNEQFF TGTGCCACCAAGGAGTGGGCAGGCGGGGACAATGAGCAGTTCTTC
- - TRBJ1-5 TRBV4-2 CASSPTGVGSNQPQHF TGTGCCAGCAGCCCCACGGGGGTGGGGAGCAATCAGCCCCAGCATTTT
- - TRBJ2-2 TRBV5-8 CASSLVRSGRYTGELFF TGTGCCAGCAGCTTGGTTAGGTCGGGAAGATACACCGGGGAGCTGTTTTTT
few - TRBJ2-3 TRBV6-1 CASSADSQDTQYF TGTGCCAGCAGTGCCGACAGTCAAGATACGCAGTATTTT
few - TRBJ1-1 TRBV12-3/TRBV12-4 CAIELDRTNTEAFF TGTGCCATCGAACTAGACAGGACGAACACTGAAGCTTTCTTT
many - TRBJ2-3 TRBV3-1 CASSDSQTQYF TGTGCCAGCTCGGACAGTCAGACGCAGTATTTT
few TRBD1 TRBJ2-3 TRBV20-1 CSANGQDPDTQYF TGCAGTGCTAACGGACAGGATCCAGATACGCAGTATTTT
- - TRBJ2-2 TRBV6-5 CASSFTSPELGELFF TGTGCCAGCAGTTTTACTAGCCCCGAATTAGGGGAGCTGTTTTTT
- - TRBJ1-1 TRBV6-1 CASRIRGLGMNTEAFF TGTGCCAGCAGGATCCGGGGCCTGGGGATGAACACTGAAGCTTTCTTT
few - TRBJ2-2 TRBV7-2 CASSLSGNREELFF TGTGCCAGCAGCTTAAGTGGGAATAGGGAGGAGCTGTTTTTT
- TRBD2 TRBJ2-1 TRBV5-1 CASSSLAAGDEQFF TGCGCCAGCAGCTCCCTAGCCGCGGGGGATGAGCAGTTCTTC
few TRBD1 TRBJ2-1 TRBV6-1 CAAGAGGFDKLHNEQFF TGTGCCGCAGGAGCAGGGGGCTTCGATAAATTGCACAATGAGCAGTTCTTC
- TRBD1 TRBJ1-1 TRBV15 CATVRGQGWTEAFF TGTGCCACCGTCCGAGGACAGGGGTGGACTGAAGCTTTCTTT
- - TRBJ1-2 TRBV6-1 CASREARQRDYGYTF TGTGCCAGCAGGGAAGCAAGACAGCGGGACTATGGCTACACCTTC
- TRBD1 TRBJ2-5 TRBV7-9 CASSPMTGAETQYF TGTGCCAGCAGCCCGATGACAGGGGCGGAGACCCAGTACTTC